The 8 T cell receptor beta chains reported below all come from one sample, sequenced in a study of shared clonotypes between healthy human individuals. Assay used: immunoSEQ multiplex PCR; TCRdb lists only in-frame clones, some missing. The sample includes about 2.3 million clones, around 90% of them seen just once. The source material was naive CD4+ T cells from PBMCs. Subset meaning: CD45RA+ positively selected. The receptor set was obtained from a man aged 18 to 29 in good health. Some clones in this sample may be carry-over from other donors' samples.

The chain couples TRBV6-1 to TRBJ2-2; D not certain. V lost 7 bases and J 5 bases, leaving 8 bases between the germline ends. Germline-derived CDR1 and CDR2 are MNHNS and SASEGT. The length of the CDR3 is 12 residues. The chain's CDR3 is CASNGWTGELFF. The CDR3, as DNA: TGTGCCAGCAACGGGTGGACCGGGGAGCTGTTTTTT.

The chain uses TRBV6-1 and TRBJ1-1; no reliable D call. The CDR3 loop spans 15 amino acids. Deletions cut 2 bases from V and 2 bases from J, with 12 bases between. CDR1 MNHNS and CDR2 SASEGT come from the germline V gene. The DNA of the CDR3 is TGTGCCAGCAGTGAATTCGTACTGCGAAACACTGAAGCTTTCTTT. As protein: CASSEFVLRNTEAFF.

A remark on this clone: A junction boundary mismatches the germline segment, possibly from a read error. J is TRBJ1-2 and V is TRBV28, with 9 bases that match TRBD1. CDR1 MDHEN and CDR2 SYDVKM come from the germline V gene. CDR3 length equals 14 residues. CDR3 bases: TGTGCCAGCAGTTTCGGGGACAGGGCCTATGGATACACCTTC. It specifies CASSFGDRAYGYTF.

The chain carries TRBV28 and TRBJ1-1; D might be TRBD1 (6 bases). This CDR3 comprises 14 residues. Germline V gene lookup returns CDR1 MDHEN and CDR2 SYDVKM. Trimming cost V 2 bases and J 4 bases, with 11 bases left between them. CDR3 protein: CASSLRGYTTEAFF. CDR3 coding DNA: TGTGCCAGCAGTTTAAGGGGGTATACCACTGAAGCTTTCTTT.

The gene calls are TRBV5-4 and TRBJ1-1; no clear D. Trimming left V 4 bases short and J 5 bases short, with 15 bases between. This CDR3 contains 14 residues. CDR1 and CDR2 from the germline V gene are SGHNT and YYREEE (reference sequence). CDR3 sequence reads: CASSKERTRTEAFF. The CDR3, as DNA: TGTGCCAGCAGCAAGGAGCGGACCCGGACTGAAGCTTTCTTT.

The chain uses TRBV28 and TRBJ1-2, with TRBD1 matching 9 bases. The V gene end was trimmed by 8 bases and the J gene end by 4 bases; junction bases not matched to a gene: 8. This CDR3 region has 14 residues. CDR1 and CDR2 from the germline V gene are MDHEN and SYDVKM. CDR3 sequence reads: CASASGTGLYGYTF. Written as DNA, the CDR3 is TGTGCCAGCGCTTCCGGGACAGGGCTCTATGGCTACACCTTC.

CDR3 protein: CASTILSGFTDTQYF. For the CDR3, the DNA is TGTGCCAGCACCATCCTTAGCGGTTTCACAGATACGCAGTATTTT. The rearrangement links TRBV5-4 to TRBJ2-3; D perhaps matches TRBD2 (6 bases). The V gene lost 6 bases and the J gene lost 2 bases, with 16 bases spanning the gap. The germline V gene has CDR1 SGHNT and CDR2 YYREEE (reference sequence). CDR3 length: 15 amino acids.

This rearrangement joins TRBV30 to TRBJ2-7; no clear D. The ends were cut back, 1 base at V and 5 bases at J, with 6 bases in the middle. The CDR3 has 11 residues. Germline V gives CDR1 GTSNPN, CDR2 SVGIG (reference sequence). CDR3 region: CAWSGFNEQYF. The CDR3 nucleotides are TGTGCCTGGAGTGGGTTTAACGAGCAGTACTTC.